The clone carrying this TCR beta chain was counted a few times. Its antigen is as yet unknown. The record originates from a study of identical twins' blood T cells. Findings and limits, study-wide: Shared CDR3 clonotype counts between two donors mainly tracked the product of their cloneset sizes, twins included.

A single record per CDR3 protein comes from TCRdb applying MiXCR to the 5' RACE reads. In the table there are 400,000 or so distinct CDR3 sequences, under 30% of which are singletons. The CDR3 has 14 residues. CDR1 and CDR2 (germline): MDHEN, SYDVKM. Trimming stripped 8 bases from V and 2 bases from J, with 15 bases between. This TCR derives from a woman between 18 and 55 years old in good health. The rearrangement uses TRBV28 and TRBJ1-2; D is ambiguous. Sequenced: PBMCs. CDR3 DNA sequence: TGTGCCAGCGAAGCTTGGGAGGCGAACTATGGCTACACCTTC. It encodes CASEAWEANYGYTF.